These 24 T cell receptor beta chains came from one sample sequenced in a study of T cell changes during pregnancy in multiple sclerosis. Data came from immunoSEQ multiplex PCR; TCRdb stores just in-frame clones and leaves some out. The sample yields roughly 67,000 clones, just over 90% seen once. Sequencing was performed on peripheral blood, taken in the second trimester of pregnancy. The receptors originated from a female donor with multiple sclerosis, enrolled in a pregnancy study.

This chain joins TRBV6-5 and TRBJ1-5, with 7 bases identical to TRBD1. The junction had 5 bases not matched to a gene; V was cut back by 5 bases and J by 7 bases. Germline values: CDR1 MNHEY, CDR2 SVGAGI. The CDR3 is 13 residues long. CDR3 region: CASSPQQGQPQHF. The DNA of the CDR3 is TGTGCCAGCAGTCCTCAACAGGGGCAGCCCCAGCATTTT.

The rearrangement joins TRBV5-3 to TRBJ2-7, with 8 bases matching TRBD1. TRBV5-3 is filed as an ORF, its function uncertain. Trimming removed 0 bases from V and 4 bases from J; junction bases left unmatched: 12. The CDR3 has 17 residues. CDR3: CARSLDPPTGGTYEQYF. CDR3 coding DNA: TGTGCCAGAAGCTTGGACCCACCTACAGGGGGTACTTACGAGCAGTACTTC.

This clone showed up just a few times. The V and J genes are TRBV18 and TRBJ1-5; 9 nucleotides align to TRBD1. Germline CDR1 reads KGHSH; CDR2 reads LQKENI. The V and J ends lost 3 bases and 4 bases, in that order; junction bases with no gene match: 1. The CDR3 is 14 residues long. Here the CDR3 DNA reads TGTGCCAGCTCACCGGGACAGGGAAATCAGCCCCAGCATTTT. The encoded protein is CASSPGQGNQPQHF.

CDR3 loop: CASSEGRSREANVLTF. The CDR3 DNA is TGTGCCAGCAGTGAAGGACGGTCCAGGGAGGCCAACGTCCTGACTTTC. V is TRBV6-1 and J is TRBJ2-6, with D perhaps matching TRBD1 (5 bases). The V end was cut by 1 base, the J end by 6 bases, with 13 bases between. Germline CDR1 reads MNHNS; CDR2 reads SASEGT. The length of the CDR3 is 16 residues.

The chain is built from TRBV2 and TRBJ1-2; D not resolved. The germline V and J ends were trimmed by 0 bases and 2 bases, with 10 bases remaining between them. CDR1 SNHLY and CDR2 FYNNEI come from the germline V gene. The CDR3 runs to 15 residues. CDR3 in amino acids: CASSEASYKNYGYTF. DNA for the CDR3: TGTGCCAGCAGTGAAGCGTCATACAAGAACTATGGCTACACCTTC.

The gene calls are TRBV5-1 and TRBJ2-7; D not certain. Germline assignment: CDR1 SGHRS and CDR2 YFSETQ. CDR3 size: 13 residues. V lost 0 bases, J lost 2 bases, and 6 bases lay in between. In DNA form, the CDR3 reads TGCGCCAGCAGCTTGGAGAACACCTACGAGCAGTACTTC. Residues: CASSLENTYEQYF. Filled out from reference TRBV5-1 and TRBJ2-7, the complete variable domain reads KAGVTQTPRYLIKTRGQQVTLSCSPISGHRSVSWYQQTPGQGLQFLFEYFSETQRNKGNFPGRFSGRQFSNSRSEMNVSTLELGDSALYLCASSLENTYEQYFGPGTRLTVT.

This rearrangement joins TRBV5-1 to TRBJ2-7, with TRBD2 matching over 8 bases. The germline V gene encodes CDR1 SGHRS and CDR2 YFSETQ. This CDR3 is built from 15 residues. Unmatched junction bases numbered 7, after V lost 2 bases and J lost 3 bases. For the CDR3, the DNA is TGCGCCAGCAGCTTTAGCGGGACGCCCGACTACGAGCAGTACTTC. Its translation: CASSFSGTPDYEQYF.

The J gene is TRBJ2-6, the V gene TRBV6-1, with a weak D call TRBD1 (5 bases). Trimming cost V 11 bases and J 0 bases, with 14 bases left between them. The CDR3 totals 15 residues. Germline CDR1 and CDR2: MNHNS and SASEGT. The CDR3 bases are TGTGCCTCCAGACAGTCCAGCTCTGGGGCCAACGTCCTGACTTTC. Amino acids: CASRQSSSGANVLTF.

The chain couples TRBV30 to TRBJ1-6; a possible D gene is TRBD1 (5 bases). V gave up 2 bases and J gave up 9 bases, with 11 bases separating them. This CDR3 has 13 residues. Per the germline V gene, CDR1 is GTSNPN and CDR2 is SVGIG (reference sequence). The CDR3 protein is CAWSRQGSSPLHF. The CDR3, as DNA: TGTGCCTGGAGTCGGCAGGGATCTTCACCCCTCCACTTT.

This sequence joins TRBV6-1 and TRBJ1-4; no clear D. Germline CDR1 and CDR2: MNHNS and SASEGT. The CDR3 runs 15 residues. Trimming took off 7 bases at V and 4 bases at J, with 16 bases between the two ends. The CDR3 DNA sequence: TGTGCCAGCATCCTACTCCCGGCGGGTAATGAAAAACTGTTTTTT. It is translated as CASILLPAGNEKLFF.

The rearrangement uses TRBV6-6 and TRBJ2-1; D is ambiguous. The CDR3 length is 16 residues. The germline gives CDR1 MNHNY, CDR2 SVGAGI (reference sequence). The V end lost 7 bases, the J end lost 0 bases, and 16 bases lay between the germline ends. The CDR3 coding sequence is TGTGCCAGCACTTATGCAGTTTCCCACTCCTACAATGAGCAGTTCTTC. Its translation: CASTYAVSHSYNEQFF.

As for this clone: The same CDR3 can be traced to other DNA sequences in this sample. V usage is TRBV18 and J usage is TRBJ2-7; 10 nucleotides match TRBD1. The CDR3 runs 15 residues. The germline CDR1 and CDR2 sequences are KGHSH and LQKENI. V lost 1 base and J lost 4; bases outside the gene matches: 4. CDR3: CASSPRDRGLYEQYF. CDR3 bases: TGTGCCAGCTCACCACGGGACAGGGGCTTATACGAGCAGTACTTC.

V is TRBV5-1 and J is TRBJ1-2, with 7 bases aligning to TRBD1. Germline lookup yields CDR1 SGHRS and CDR2 YFSETQ. The CDR3 consists of 15 residues. Trimming removed 4 bases from V and 7 bases from J; junction bases left unmatched: 13. CDR3 DNA sequence: TGCGCCAGCAGCCCCCGCCAGACAGGGAATCTTGGCTACACCTTC. Its translation is CASSPRQTGNLGYTF.

V is TRBV14 and J is TRBJ1-2; 7 nucleotides line up with TRBD1. The CDR3 spans 13 residues. Germline loops: CDR1 SGHDN, CDR2 FVKESK. The J segment lost 6 bases and the V segment lost 4 bases, leaving 5 bases of the junction unmatched. This CDR3 is CASSPYRGHGYTF. CDR3 nucleotide sequence: TGTGCCAGCAGCCCCTACAGGGGCCATGGCTACACCTTC.

The chain carries TRBV4-2 and TRBJ1-2, with a tentative D call TRBD1 (6 bases). V shed 0 bases and J shed 0 bases, with 11 bases lying between them. The germline CDR1 and CDR2 sequences are LGHNA and YNFKEQ. This CDR3 contains 16 residues. CDR3 nucleotides: TGTGCCAGCAGCCAAGAGACAGGTGAAGCTAACTATGGCTACACCTTC. Its protein is CASSQETGEANYGYTF.

This CDR3 reads CAWKPTGSYEQYF. In nucleotides, the CDR3 is TGTGCCTGGAAGCCGACGGGCTCCTACGAGCAGTACTTC. This chain links TRBV30 with TRBJ2-7; D gene ambiguous. Germline CDR1 and CDR2: GTSNPN and SVGIG (reference sequence). CDR3 length: 13 residues. V lost 4 bases and J lost 0, with 10 bases in between.

This clone was observed a handful of times. The V and J genes are TRBV19 and TRBJ1-1; no clear D. The CDR3 length is 15 residues. V shed 2 bases and J shed 1 base, with 11 bases lying between them. Per germline, CDR1 LNHDA and CDR2 SQIVND (reference sequence). CDR3 loop: CASSIRSGGNTEAFF. In nucleotides, the CDR3 is TGTGCCAGTAGTATACGGTCAGGAGGGAACACTGAAGCTTTCTTT.

The rearrangement joins TRBV7-3 to TRBJ2-1; D might be TRBD2 (6 bases). Trimming pared 5 bases from V and 5 bases from J, leaving 13 bases between. The CDR3 has 14 residues. The germline CDR1 and CDR2 sequences are SGHTA and FQGTGA. CDR3 DNA sequence: TGTGCCAGCAGCGTCGGGGGTCCGAACAATGAGCAGTTCTTC. Translated: CASSVGGPNNEQFF.

CDR3 loop: CASSPVSSGRFLGNEQFF. CDR3 nucleotide sequence: TGTGCCAGTAGTCCAGTCAGTAGCGGGAGGTTCTTGGGCAATGAGCAGTTCTTC. The chain recombines TRBV19 with TRBJ2-1; TRBD2 matches at 10 bases. V was clipped by 5 bases and J by 6 bases; unmatched bases: 16. CDR1 LNHDA and CDR2 SQIVND come from the germline V gene (reference sequence). The CDR3 totals 18 residues.

This clone was seen only once. This chain links TRBV5-1 with TRBJ2-5, with 8 bases fitting TRBD1. Germline assignment: CDR1 SGHRS and CDR2 YFSETQ. The CDR3 covers 18 residues. The junction had 18 bases not matched to a gene; V was cut back by 1 base and J by 7 bases. CDR3 DNA sequence: TGCGCCAGCAGCTTGTTCGGGTTTGCAGGGGGCGACGTCGGGACCCAGTACTTC. This codes for CASSLFGFAGGDVGTQYF.

This clone was observed a handful of times. The J gene is TRBJ1-1, the V gene TRBV6-6; no clear D. V lost 6 bases, J lost 0 bases, and 11 bases lay in between. The CDR3 is 14 residues long. The germline gives CDR1 MNHNY, CDR2 SVGAGI (reference sequence). As DNA, the CDR3 is TGTGCCAGCAGCCCGCCAGTCATGAACACTGAAGCTTTCTTT. Amino acid sequence: CASSPPVMNTEAFF.

The chain has TRBV5-6 and TRBJ2-5; weak D call: TRBD2 (6 bases). The ends were cut back, 5 bases at V and 7 bases at J, with 15 bases in the middle. The CDR3 length is 13 residues. CDR1 SGHDT and CDR2 YYEEEE come from the germline V gene. The CDR3 DNA is TGTGCCAGCAGTCTAGCGTCATCGCGGACCCAGTACTTC. This translates into CASSLASSRTQYF.

The chain combines TRBV28 with TRBJ1-2; TRBD1 matches 7 bases. The CDR3 runs 15 residues. The junction had 14 bases not matched to a gene; V was cut back by 8 bases and J by 5 bases. Per the germline V gene, CDR1 is MDHEN and CDR2 is SYDVKM. As DNA, the CDR3 is TGTGCCAGCCTATTCCGGGACAGTATGCGGTATGGCTACACCTTC. This encodes CASLFRDSMRYGYTF.

The gene calls are TRBV14 and TRBJ2-1; 7 bases line up with TRBD2. Germline V gene sequence: CDR1 SGHDN, CDR2 FVKESK. Trimming at V came to 1 base and at J to 1 base, leaving 7 bases not matched to a gene. The CDR3 is 17 residues long. The CDR3 DNA reads TGTGCCAGCAGCCAAGTCCGCGGGACTATGTCCTACAATGAGCAGTTCTTC. Amino acid sequence: CASSQVRGTMSYNEQFF.